Below are 14 T cell receptor beta chains sequenced from a single sample in a study of shared clonotypes between healthy human individuals. Generated by immunoSEQ multiplex PCR, the TCRdb table keeps only in-frame clones and is missing some. The table shows some 1,600,000 clones, with around 98% occurring only once. The sequenced material came from naive CD4+ T cells sorted from blood. Sample subset: CD45RA+ positively selected. The receptor source for this set is a man aged 25-45 years in good health.

This chain links TRBV27 with TRBJ2-1, with 8 positions matching TRBD1. V trimming: 4 bases; J trimming: 6 bases; junction bases outside the gene matches: 5. The CDR3 loop spans 14 amino acids. Germline V gives CDR1 MNHEY, CDR2 SMNVEV (reference sequence). The CDR3 coding sequence is TGTGCCAGCAGTTACCAGGGGGCCAGCAATGAGCAGTTCTTC. Translation gives CASSYQGASNEQFF.

V is TRBV6-5 and J is TRBJ1-1; the match to TRBD1 covers 8 bases. V was pared by 4 bases and J by 0 bases, with 4 bases of the junction left unmatched. Germline assignment: CDR1 MNHEY and CDR2 SVGAGI. The CDR3 loop spans 15 amino acids. The CDR3 loop reads CASSSRTGMNTEAFF. In DNA, the CDR3 is TGTGCCAGCAGTTCCCGGACAGGGATGAACACTGAAGCTTTCTTT.

V usage is TRBV5-1 and J usage is TRBJ2-3; D is perhaps TRBD1 (6 bases). The CDR3 has 16 amino acids. CDR1 is SGHRS and CDR2 is YFSETQ in the germline V gene. Trimming shortened V by 0 bases and J by 0 bases, and 11 bases separated the two germline ends. The DNA of the CDR3 is TGCGCCAGCAGCTTGGTGGGGGCAGGAAGCACAGATACGCAGTATTTT. It encodes CASSLVGAGSTDTQYF.

The genes are TRBV28 and TRBJ1-2; D is unclear. The CDR3 has 12 residues. Deletions cut 3 bases from V and 3 bases from J, with 5 bases between. CDR1 is MDHEN and CDR2 is SYDVKM in the germline V gene. The CDR3 DNA follows: TGTGCCAGCAGTTTTGAGGACTATGGCTACACCTTC. Its protein is CASSFEDYGYTF.

The chain employs TRBV30 and TRBJ2-1; D is undetermined. CDR3 length: 10 residues. The V and J ends lost 0 bases and 9 bases respectively, with 3 bases between them. The germline V gene has CDR1 GTSNPN and CDR2 SVGIG (reference sequence). CDR3 residues: CAWSVFEQFF. In nucleotides, the CDR3 is TGTGCCTGGAGTGTATTTGAGCAGTTCTTC.

The V gene is TRBV5-1, the J gene TRBJ2-5; 10 nucleotides align to TRBD1. Germline CDR1 reads SGHRS; CDR2 reads YFSETQ. CDR3 length equals 15 residues. V shed 4 bases and J 4 bases; nucleotides not matched to a gene: 7. This CDR3 is CASSQSGTGAETQYF. In DNA, the CDR3 is TGCGCCAGCAGCCAATCCGGGACAGGGGCAGAGACCCAGTACTTC. The full variable domain, in which reference TRBV5-1 and TRBJ2-5 provide the parts outside the CDR3, is KAGVTQTPRYLIKTRGQQVTLSCSPISGHRSVSWYQQTPGQGLQFLFEYFSETQRNKGNFPGRFSGRQFSNSRSEMNVSTLELGDSALYLCASSQSGTGAETQYFGPGTRLLVL.

The J gene is TRBJ2-7, the V gene TRBV7-2, with 12 bases that match TRBD2. Germline CDR1 SGHTA, CDR2 FQGNSA. This CDR3 comprises 16 residues. J was trimmed by 3 bases and V by 3 bases; bases with no gene match: 6. CDR3: CASSLGLAGPNYEQYF. The CDR3 region has the DNA TGTGCCAGCAGCTTGGGACTAGCGGGCCCTAACTACGAGCAGTACTTC.

The V and J genes are TRBV14 and TRBJ2-1; TRBD2 agrees at 12 bases. Germline CDR1 reads SGHDN; CDR2 reads FVKESK. The CDR3 length is 19 residues. The J segment lost 2 bases and the V segment lost 0 bases, leaving 8 bases of the junction unmatched. In DNA, the CDR3 is TGTGCCAGCAGCCAAGAGATCGGACTAGCGGGATCCCCCTACAATGAGCAGTTCTTC. Its translation: CASSQEIGLAGSPYNEQFF. The entire variable domain, with the rest obtained from reference TRBV14 and TRBJ2-1, is as follows: EAGVTQFPSHSVIEKGQTVTLRCDPISGHDNLYWYRRVMGKEIKFLLHFVKESKQDESGMPNNRFLAERTGGTYSTLKVQPAELEDSGVYFCASSQEIGLAGSPYNEQFFGPGTRLTVL.

V and J are TRBV29-1 and TRBJ1-5; D call uncertain. From germline, CDR1 is SQVTM and CDR2 ANQGSEA. This CDR3 is built from 12 residues. With 4 bases removed from V and 1 base from J, the gap between germline ends came to 5 bases. The CDR3, as DNA: TGCAGCGTTGGTAAGAGCAATCAGCCCCAGCATTTT. The encoded protein is CSVGKSNQPQHF.

The CDR3 here is CASLRDRERVYEQYF. CDR3 sequence (DNA): TGTGCCAGCCTTCGAGACAGGGAACGAGTCTACGAGCAGTACTTC. The chain is built from TRBV6-6 and TRBJ2-7; 7 bases are shared with TRBD1. CDR3 length equals 15 residues. J gave up 3 bases and V 8 bases, and 13 bases lay outside the gene matches. Germline V gene data show CDR1 as MNHNY and CDR2 as SVGAGI (reference sequence).

V and J are TRBV9 and TRBJ2-3; possibly TRBD2 for D (6 bases). Germline V gene sequence: CDR1 SGDLS, CDR2 YYNGEE. V gave up 3 bases and J gave up 5 bases, with 19 bases separating them. The CDR3 loop spans 16 amino acids. CDR3 DNA: TGTGCCAGCAGCGACGTGGCGGGGTTCGGTATAGATACGCAGTATTTT. This codes for CASSDVAGFGIDTQYF.

V usage is TRBV7-8 and J usage is TRBJ2-1; 12 nucleotides align to TRBD2. After removal of 2 bases from V and 8 bases from J, the junction contained 7 bases not matched to a gene. The CDR3 consists of 16 residues. The germline CDR1 and CDR2 sequences are SGHVS and FQNEAQ. The CDR3 protein is CASSLRTSGNSYEQFF. CDR3 sequence (DNA): TGTGCCAGCAGCTTACGGACTAGCGGGAATTCATATGAGCAGTTCTTC.

The genes are TRBV5-1 and TRBJ1-1; D is perhaps TRBD1 (5 bases). V was pared by 0 bases and J by 4 bases, with 16 bases between. The CDR3 has 16 residues. Germline CDR1 reads SGHRS; CDR2 reads YFSETQ. The CDR3 is CASSLAVGDGSTEAFF. DNA of the CDR3: TGCGCCAGCAGCTTGGCCGTGGGGGACGGGAGCACTGAAGCTTTCTTT.

This chain connects TRBV4-1 to TRBJ1-3; D ambiguous. Germline CDR1 is MGHRA and CDR2 is YSYEKL. The CDR3 totals 13 residues. The V gene lost 0 bases and the J gene lost 7 bases, with 7 bases spanning the gap. The CDR3: CASSQEGGNTIYF. The DNA for the CDR3 is TGCGCCAGCAGCCAAGAGGGTGGGAACACCATATATTTT.